This TCR beta chain was retrieved from a study of shared clonotypes between healthy human individuals. Study-wide background: The study drew on two women and a few men aged 18 to 49 as donors. Study-wide results and caveats: The small donor group covered limited genetic and exposure diversity.

Note on this clone: What it recognizes is unknown.

V lost 6 bases and J lost 4, with 22 bases in between. Per the germline V gene, CDR1 is WSHSY and CDR2 is SAAADI. The CDR3 spans 17 residues. Assay runs were performed at deep level. Authors' methods: Filtering differed for immunoSEQ, which gave only junction sequences without quality scores. Repertoires were generated with immunoSEQ multiplex PCR, while TCRdb's copy carries only in-frame clones and drops some. The D gene and trimming were derived from the DNA, and the V and J assignments and clone size from that table. Of more than 400,000 clones listed, 81% are singletons. The clonotype comes from a woman between 35 and 50 years old in good health. Some clones in this sample may be carry-over from other donors' samples. The source material was PBMCs. The chain recombines TRBV10-2 with TRBJ2-1; D unclear. The CDR3 region is CASRLSSGSLLYNEQFF. CDR3 bases: TGCGCCAGCAGACTTTCTTCGGGCTCTCTCCTTTACAATGAGCAGTTCTTC.